The clone carrying this T cell receptor beta chain occurred many times. The antigen is not known. TCRdb re-called the 5' RACE reads with MiXCR, one entry per CDR3 protein. The repertoire includes 450,000 or so distinct CDR3 sequences, 26% of them detected once, and 0.75% to 0.9% sits in the top ten. Losses at the gene ends were 5 bases for V and 1 base for J; bases not matched to a gene: 4. CDR3 length: 14 amino acids. The germline V gene has CDR1 SNHLY and CDR2 FYNNEI. The record originates from a study of CD8 T cells in ankylosing spondylitis. Whole-study results and caveats: Several of the motif variants were reported before in synovial fluid and blood from reactive arthritis. Disease-linked clones were CD8+ and relatively rare in peripheral blood. A motif in TCR beta, a set of eight highly homologous variants, appeared characteristic of ankylosing spondylitis blood.

Input material: blood, either unsorted or a sorted T cell fraction (not recorded which). The chain recombines TRBV2 with TRBJ1-2; 7 bases fit TRBD1. The TCR was taken from a male donor with ankylosing spondylitis. This chain's CDR3 is CASSRTGSNYGYTF. In DNA, the CDR3 is TGTGCCAGCAGTCGGACAGGCAGTAACTATGGCTACACCTTC.